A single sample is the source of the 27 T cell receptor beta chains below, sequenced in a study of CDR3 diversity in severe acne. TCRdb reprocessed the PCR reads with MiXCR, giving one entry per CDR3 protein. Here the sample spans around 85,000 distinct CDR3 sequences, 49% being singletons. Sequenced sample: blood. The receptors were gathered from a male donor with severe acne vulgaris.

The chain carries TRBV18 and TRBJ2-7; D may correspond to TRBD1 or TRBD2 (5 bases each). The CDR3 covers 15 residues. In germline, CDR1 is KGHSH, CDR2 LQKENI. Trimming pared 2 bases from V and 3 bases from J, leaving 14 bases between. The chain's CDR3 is CASSPGTGQIYEQYV. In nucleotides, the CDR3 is TGTGCCAGCTCACCAGGGACCGGGCAGATCTACGAGCAGTACGTC.

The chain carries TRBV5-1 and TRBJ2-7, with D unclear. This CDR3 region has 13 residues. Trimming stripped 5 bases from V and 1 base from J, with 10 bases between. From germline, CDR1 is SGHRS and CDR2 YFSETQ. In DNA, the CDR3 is TGCGCCAGCAGTGTCAAGGAATCCTACGAGCAGTACTTC. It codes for CASSVKESYEQYF.

This CDR3 reads CSASTSGRSGSEQYF. The CDR3 nucleotides read TGCAGTGCATCGACTAGCGGGAGATCAGGGTCCGAGCAGTACTTC. The chain joins TRBV20-1 to TRBJ2-7, with TRBD2 identical over 12 bases. Germline loops: CDR1 DFQATT, CDR2 SNEGSKA (reference sequence). Trimming took 6 bases from V and 6 from J; bases not matched to a gene: 12. This CDR3 has 15 residues.

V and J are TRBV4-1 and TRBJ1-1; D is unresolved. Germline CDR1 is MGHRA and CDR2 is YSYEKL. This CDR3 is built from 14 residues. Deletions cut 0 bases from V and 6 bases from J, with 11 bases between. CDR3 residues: CASSQDIGIAEAFF. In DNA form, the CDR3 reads TGCGCCAGCAGCCAAGATATTGGGATTGCTGAAGCTTTCTTT.

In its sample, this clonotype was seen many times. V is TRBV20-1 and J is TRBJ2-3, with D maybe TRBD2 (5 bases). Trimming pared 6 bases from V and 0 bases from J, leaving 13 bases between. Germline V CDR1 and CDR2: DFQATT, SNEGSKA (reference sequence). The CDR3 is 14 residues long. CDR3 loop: CSAKGSRSTDTQYF. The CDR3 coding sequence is TGCAGTGCCAAAGGGAGCAGAAGCACAGATACGCAGTATTTT.

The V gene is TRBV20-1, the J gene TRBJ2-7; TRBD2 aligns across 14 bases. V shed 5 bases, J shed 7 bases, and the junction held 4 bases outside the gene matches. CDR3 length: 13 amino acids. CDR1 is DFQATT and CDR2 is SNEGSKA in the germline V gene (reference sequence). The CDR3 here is CSAGTSGSGEQYF. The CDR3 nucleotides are TGCAGTGCTGGGACTAGCGGGAGTGGGGAGCAGTACTTC.

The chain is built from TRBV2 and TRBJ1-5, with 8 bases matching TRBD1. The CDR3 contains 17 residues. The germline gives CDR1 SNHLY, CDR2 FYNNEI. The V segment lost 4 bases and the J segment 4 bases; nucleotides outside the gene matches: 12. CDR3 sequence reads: CASSAQGAGVGNQPQHF. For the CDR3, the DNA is TGTGCCAGCAGTGCCCAGGGGGCAGGTGTTGGAAATCAGCCCCAGCATTTT.

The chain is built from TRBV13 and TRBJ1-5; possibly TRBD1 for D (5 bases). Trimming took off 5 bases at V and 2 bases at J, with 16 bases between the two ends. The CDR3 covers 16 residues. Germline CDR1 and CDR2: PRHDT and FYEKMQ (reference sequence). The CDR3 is CASSTGSGAGNQPQHF. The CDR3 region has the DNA TGTGCCAGCAGCACGGGAAGCGGGGCGGGCAATCAGCCCCAGCATTTT.

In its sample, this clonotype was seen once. The CDR3 DNA follows: TGCAGTGCTAGGCCCGTGGAGGGCCTCTCCTACGAGCAGTACTTC. It encodes CSARPVEGLSYEQYF. This chain links TRBV20-1 with TRBJ2-7; possibly TRBD2 for D (6 bases). The CDR3 length is 15 residues. The ends were cut back, 3 bases at V and 0 bases at J, with 15 bases in the middle. Germline-derived CDR1 and CDR2 are DFQATT and SNEGSKA (reference sequence).

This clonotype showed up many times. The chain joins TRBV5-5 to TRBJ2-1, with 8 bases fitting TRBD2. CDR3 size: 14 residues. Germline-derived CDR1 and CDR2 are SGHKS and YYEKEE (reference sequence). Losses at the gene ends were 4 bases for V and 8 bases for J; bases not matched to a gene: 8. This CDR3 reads CASSRGLVTDEQFF. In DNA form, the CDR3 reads TGTGCCAGCAGCAGGGGACTAGTAACCGATGAGCAGTTCTTC.

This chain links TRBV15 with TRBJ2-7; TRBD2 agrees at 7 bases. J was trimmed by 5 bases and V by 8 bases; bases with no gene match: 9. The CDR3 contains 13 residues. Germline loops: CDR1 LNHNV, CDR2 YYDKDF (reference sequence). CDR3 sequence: CATGAKRGHEQYF. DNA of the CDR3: TGTGCCACCGGGGCAAAGCGGGGCCACGAGCAGTACTTC.

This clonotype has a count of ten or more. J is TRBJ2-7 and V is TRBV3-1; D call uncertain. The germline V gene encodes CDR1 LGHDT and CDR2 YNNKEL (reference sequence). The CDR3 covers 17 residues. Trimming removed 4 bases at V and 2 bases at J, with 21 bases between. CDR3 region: CASSRYLSGIPPYEQYF. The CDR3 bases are TGTGCCAGCAGCCGATACTTATCAGGAATCCCCCCCTACGAGCAGTACTTC.

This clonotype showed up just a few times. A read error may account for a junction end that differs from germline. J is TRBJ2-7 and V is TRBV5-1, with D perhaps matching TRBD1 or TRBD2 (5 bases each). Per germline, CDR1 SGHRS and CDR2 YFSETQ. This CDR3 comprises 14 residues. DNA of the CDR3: TGTGCCAGCAGCCGGGACCCCACCTCCTACGAGCAGTACTTC. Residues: CASSRDPTSYEQYF.

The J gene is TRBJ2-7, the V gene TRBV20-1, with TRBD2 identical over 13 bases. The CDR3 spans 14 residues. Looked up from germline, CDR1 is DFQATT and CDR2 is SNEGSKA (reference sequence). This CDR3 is CSRTSGRSGSEQYF. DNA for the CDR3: TGCAGCAGGACTAGCGGGAGATCAGGGTCCGAGCAGTACTTC.

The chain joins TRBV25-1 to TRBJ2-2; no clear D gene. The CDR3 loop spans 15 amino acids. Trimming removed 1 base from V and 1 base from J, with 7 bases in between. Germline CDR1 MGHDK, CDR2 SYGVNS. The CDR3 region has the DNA TGTGCCAGCAGTGAATGGGCAGGGAACACCGGGGAGCTGTTTTTT. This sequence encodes CASSEWAGNTGELFF.

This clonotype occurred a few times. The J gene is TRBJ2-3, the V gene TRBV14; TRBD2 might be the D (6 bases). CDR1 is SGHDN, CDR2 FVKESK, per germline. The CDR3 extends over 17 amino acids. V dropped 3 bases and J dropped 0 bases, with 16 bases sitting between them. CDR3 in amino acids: CASSQDSGYSSTDTQYF. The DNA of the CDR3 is TGTGCCAGCAGCCAGGATAGCGGATACTCTAGCACAGATACGCAGTATTTT.

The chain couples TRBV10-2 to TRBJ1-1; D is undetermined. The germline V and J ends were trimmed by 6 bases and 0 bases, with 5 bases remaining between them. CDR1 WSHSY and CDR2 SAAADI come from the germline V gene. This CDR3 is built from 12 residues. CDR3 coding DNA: TGCGCCAGCAGGCAGGTGAACACTGAAGCTTTCTTT. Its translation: CASRQVNTEAFF.

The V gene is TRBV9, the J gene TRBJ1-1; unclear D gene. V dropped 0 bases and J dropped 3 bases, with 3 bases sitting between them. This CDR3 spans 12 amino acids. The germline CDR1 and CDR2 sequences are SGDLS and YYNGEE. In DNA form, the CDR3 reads TGTGCCAGCAGCGTAGGTGACACTGAAGCTTTCTTT. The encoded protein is CASSVGDTEAFF. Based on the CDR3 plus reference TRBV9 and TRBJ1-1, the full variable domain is DSGVTQTPKHLITATGQRVTLRCSPRSGDLSVYWYQQSLDQGLQFLIQYYNGEERAKGNILERFSAQQFPDLHSELNLSSLELGDSALYFCASSVGDTEAFFGQGTRLTVV.

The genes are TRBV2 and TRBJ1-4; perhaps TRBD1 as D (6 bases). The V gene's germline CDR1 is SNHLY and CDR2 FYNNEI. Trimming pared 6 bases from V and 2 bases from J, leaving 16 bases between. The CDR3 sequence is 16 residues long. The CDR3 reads CASRGAREWTNEKLFF. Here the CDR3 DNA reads TGTGCCAGCAGGGGGGCCCGGGAGTGGACTAATGAAAAACTGTTTTTT.

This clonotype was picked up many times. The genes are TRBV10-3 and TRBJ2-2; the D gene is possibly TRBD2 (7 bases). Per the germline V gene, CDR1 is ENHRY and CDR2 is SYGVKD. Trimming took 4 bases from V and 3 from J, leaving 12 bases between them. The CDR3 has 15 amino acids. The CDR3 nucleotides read TGTGCCATCAGTGGGGGGGGGCACGACACCGGGGAGCTGTTTTTT. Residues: CAISGGGHDTGELFF.

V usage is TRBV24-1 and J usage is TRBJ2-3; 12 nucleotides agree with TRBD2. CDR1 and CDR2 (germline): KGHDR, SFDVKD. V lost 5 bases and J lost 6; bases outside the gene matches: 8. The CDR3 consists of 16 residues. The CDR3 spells CATSAPTSGSFDTQYF. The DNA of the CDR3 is TGTGCCACCAGTGCCCCGACTAGCGGGAGTTTCGATACGCAGTATTTT.

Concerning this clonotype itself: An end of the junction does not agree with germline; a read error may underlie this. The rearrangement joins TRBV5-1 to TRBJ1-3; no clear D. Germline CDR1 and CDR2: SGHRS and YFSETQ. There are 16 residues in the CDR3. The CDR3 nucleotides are TGCGCCAGCAGCTCTCCTGGCCTCCTTACTGGAAACACCATATGTTTC. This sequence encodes CASSSPGLLTGNTICF.

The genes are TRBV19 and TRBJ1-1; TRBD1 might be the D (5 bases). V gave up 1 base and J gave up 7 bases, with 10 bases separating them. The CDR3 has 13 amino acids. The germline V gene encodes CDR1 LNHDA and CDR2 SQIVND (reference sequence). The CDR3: CASSIGQSGEAFF. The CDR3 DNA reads TGTGCCAGTAGTATAGGACAGAGCGGTGAAGCTTTCTTT.

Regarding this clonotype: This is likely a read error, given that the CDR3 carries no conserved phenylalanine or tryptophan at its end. The DNA for the CDR3 is TGTGCCAGCAGTCGAAAAAGGACAGGGGACTACGAGCAGTACCTC. Protein sequence: CASSRKRTGDYEQYL. The V gene is TRBV12-3 or TRBV12-4, the J gene TRBJ2-7; 9 bases agree with TRBD1. The length of the CDR3 is 15 residues. V lost 5 bases, J lost 3 bases, and 8 bases stayed unmatched.

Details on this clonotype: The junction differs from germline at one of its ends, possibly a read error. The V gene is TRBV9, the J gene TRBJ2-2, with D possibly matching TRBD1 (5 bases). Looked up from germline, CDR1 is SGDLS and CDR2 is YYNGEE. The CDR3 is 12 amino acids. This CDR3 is CAGSVGAGELFF. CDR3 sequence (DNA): TGTGCCGGCAGCGTAGGGGCTGGGGAGCTGTTTTTT.

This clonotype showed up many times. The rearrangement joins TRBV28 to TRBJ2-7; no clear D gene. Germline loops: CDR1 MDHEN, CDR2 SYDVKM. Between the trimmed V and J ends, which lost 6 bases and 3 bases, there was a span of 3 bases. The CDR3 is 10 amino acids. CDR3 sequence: CASSHYEQYF. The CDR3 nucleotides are TGTGCCAGCAGCCACTACGAGCAGTACTTC.

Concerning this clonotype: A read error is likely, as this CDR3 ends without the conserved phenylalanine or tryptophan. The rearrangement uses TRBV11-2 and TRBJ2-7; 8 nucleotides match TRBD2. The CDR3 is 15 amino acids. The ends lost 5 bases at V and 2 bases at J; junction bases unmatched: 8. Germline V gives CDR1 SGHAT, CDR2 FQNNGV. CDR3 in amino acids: CASSPSGGDTYEQYL. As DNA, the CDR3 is TGTGCCAGCAGCCCGAGCGGGGGCGATACCTACGAGCAGTACCTC.